This T cell receptor beta chain was found in a study of cytomegalovirus exposure and HLA in healthy donors (dated by TCRdb to about 2017). Describing the broader study: According to a later analysis, one platform produced both the 100 to 150 validation repertoires and the 666 repertoires of the first cohort. The aim of the study was to test whether cataloging public T cell receptors could identify signatures of past pathogen exposure. Along with the roughly 610-subject first cohort, a separate validation cohort of over a hundred different subjects was used. High-throughput TCR immunosequencing, statistical association of individual TCRs with disease status, and machine learning were combined to predict cytomegalovirus infection status.

A note on this clone: This clone's antigen is unknown. Per-base qualities were not stored, and no clone one base away is much larger.

Findings and caveats that apply to the study as a whole: In a later analysis, TCRs clustered in the first cohort were found to also tend to co-occur in the roughly 120 validation repertoires, with 94% of cluster scores above 0. In vitro tests confirmed that a few of the cytomegalovirus-associated TCR beta chains recognize cytomegalovirus antigens. A total of roughly 160 TCR beta chains were listed by the study as associated with cytomegalovirus. The classifier was reported to diagnose cytomegalovirus status with high specificity and sensitivity in both the original cohort and the validation cohort. The authors suggested that the approach could potentially be generalized to other disease states and immunological phenotypes. A later analysis lacked HLA typing for the validation cohort, so it scored co-occurrence in that cohort across all 110 or so repertoires. Most TCR sequences were seen in very few donors, while some public TCRs were found in many individuals.

The donors were included in the validation cohort of around 120 subjects, a group kept apart from the roughly 680-subject first cohort. The method was the immunoSEQ multiplex PCR assay. Per the original workflow: A statistical classification framework was built for diagnosing cytomegalovirus status from the catalog of TCR beta chain sequences. TCRdb took over this immuneACCESS table, retaining in-frame rearrangements with V and J assigned. Such tables are incomplete; in checked studies, under half of the missing clones stem from an unresolved V gene, and the remainder is unexplained. Clone size and V and J calls were adopted from that table, with D and trimming inferred from the DNA. Across this sample there are 100,000 to 150,000 clones, with roughly 90% seen only once. Less than 1.5% of the sample is held by the ten biggest clonotypes. This TCR came from a man aged 25-45 years in good health and CMV-seronegative. The sequencing sample was made of PBMCs.

The nucleotide sequence reads TGTGCCAGCAGCTCCCAGCGGGACTTGGATGAGCAGTTCTTC. It specifies CASSSQRDLDEQFF. The sequence joins TRBV11-3 to TRBJ2-1; TRBD2 aligns with 7 central bases. The CDR3 numbers 14 residues from cysteine through phenylalanine. Kept here is only the CDR3 DNA, which spans 42 bases and is read in frame from base 1. CDR1 SGHNT and CDR2 YENEEA were looked up in the germline V gene. The junction shows trimming of 4 bases on V and 8 bases on J, and the gene matches do not reach 8 bases of it. This CDR3, with the reference TRBV11-3 and TRBJ2-1 proteins standing in past its ends, gives the full variable domain EAGVVQSPRYKIIEKKQPVAFWCNPISGHNTLYWYLQNLGQGPELLIRYENEEAVDDSQLPKDRFSAERLKGVDSTLKIQPAELGDSAVYLCASSSQRDLDEQFFGPGTRLTVL.